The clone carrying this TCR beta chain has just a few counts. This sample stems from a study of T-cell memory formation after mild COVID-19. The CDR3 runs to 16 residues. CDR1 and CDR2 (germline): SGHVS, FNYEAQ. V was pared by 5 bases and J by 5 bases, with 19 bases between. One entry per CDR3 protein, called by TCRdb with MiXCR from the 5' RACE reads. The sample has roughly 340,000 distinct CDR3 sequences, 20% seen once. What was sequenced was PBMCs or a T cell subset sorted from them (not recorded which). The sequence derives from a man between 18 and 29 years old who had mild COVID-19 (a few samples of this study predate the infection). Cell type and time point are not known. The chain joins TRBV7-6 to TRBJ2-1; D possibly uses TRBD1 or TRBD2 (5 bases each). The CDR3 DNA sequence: TGTGCCAGCAGCCTCTCTTTGGGACGCATAAACAATGAGCAGTTCTTC. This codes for CASSLSLGRINNEQFF.